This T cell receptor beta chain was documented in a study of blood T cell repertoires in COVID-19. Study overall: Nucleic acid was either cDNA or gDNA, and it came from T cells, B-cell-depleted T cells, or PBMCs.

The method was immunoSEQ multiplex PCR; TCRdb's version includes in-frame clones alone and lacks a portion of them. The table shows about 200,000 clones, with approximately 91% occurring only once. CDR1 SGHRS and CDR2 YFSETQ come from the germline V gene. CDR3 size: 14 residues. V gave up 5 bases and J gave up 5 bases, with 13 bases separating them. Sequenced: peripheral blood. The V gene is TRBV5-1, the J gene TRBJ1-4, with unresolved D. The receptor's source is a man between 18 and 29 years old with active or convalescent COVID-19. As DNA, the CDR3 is TGCGCCAGCAGGTCTGAGTCCCTAAATGAAAAACTGTTTTTT. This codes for CASRSESLNEKLFF.